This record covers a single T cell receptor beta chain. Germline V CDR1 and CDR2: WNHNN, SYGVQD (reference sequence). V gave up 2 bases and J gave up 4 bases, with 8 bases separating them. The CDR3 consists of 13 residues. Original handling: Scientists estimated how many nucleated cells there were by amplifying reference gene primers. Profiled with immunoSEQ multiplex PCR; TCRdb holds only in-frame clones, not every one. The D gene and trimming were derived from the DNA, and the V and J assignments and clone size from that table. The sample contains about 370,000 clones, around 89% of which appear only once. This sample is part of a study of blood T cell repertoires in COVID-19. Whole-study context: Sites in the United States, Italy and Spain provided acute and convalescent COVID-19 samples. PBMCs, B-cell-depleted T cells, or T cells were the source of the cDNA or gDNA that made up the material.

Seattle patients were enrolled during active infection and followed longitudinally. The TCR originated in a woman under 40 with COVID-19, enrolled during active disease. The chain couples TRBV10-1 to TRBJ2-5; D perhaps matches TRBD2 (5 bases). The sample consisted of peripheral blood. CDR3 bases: TGCGCCAGCAGTGAGCCGGGGTTAGAGACCCAGTACTTC. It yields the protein CASSEPGLETQYF.